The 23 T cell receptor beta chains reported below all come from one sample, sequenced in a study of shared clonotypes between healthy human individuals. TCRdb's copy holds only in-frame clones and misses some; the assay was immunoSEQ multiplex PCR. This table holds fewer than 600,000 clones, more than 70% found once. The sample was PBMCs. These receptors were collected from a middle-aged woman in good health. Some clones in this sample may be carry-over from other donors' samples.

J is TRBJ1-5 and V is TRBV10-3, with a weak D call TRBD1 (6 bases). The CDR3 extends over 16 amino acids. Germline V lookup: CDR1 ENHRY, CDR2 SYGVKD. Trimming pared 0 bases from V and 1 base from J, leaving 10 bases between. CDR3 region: CAISESGGPSNQPQHF. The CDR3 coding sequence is TGTGCCATCAGTGAGTCGGGGGGGCCGAGCAATCAGCCCCAGCATTTT.

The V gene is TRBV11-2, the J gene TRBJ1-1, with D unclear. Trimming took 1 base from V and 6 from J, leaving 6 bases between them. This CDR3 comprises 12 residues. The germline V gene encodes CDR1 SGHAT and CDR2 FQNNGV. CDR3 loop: CASSLGQAEAFF. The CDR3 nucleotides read TGTGCCAGCAGCTTAGGGCAGGCTGAAGCTTTCTTT.

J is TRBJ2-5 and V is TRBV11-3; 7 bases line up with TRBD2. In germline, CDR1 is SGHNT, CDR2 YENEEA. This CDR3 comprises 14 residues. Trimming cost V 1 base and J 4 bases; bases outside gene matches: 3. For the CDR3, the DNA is TGTGCCAGCAGCTTAGGAGCGGGGCGAGAGACCCAGTACTTC. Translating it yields CASSLGAGRETQYF.

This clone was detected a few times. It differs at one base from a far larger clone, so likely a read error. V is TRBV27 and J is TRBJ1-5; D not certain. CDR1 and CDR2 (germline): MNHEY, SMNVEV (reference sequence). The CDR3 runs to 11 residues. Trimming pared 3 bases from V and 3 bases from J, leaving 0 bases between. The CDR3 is CASSFNQPQHF. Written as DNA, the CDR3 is TGTGCCAGCAGTTTCAATCAGCCCCAGCATTTT.

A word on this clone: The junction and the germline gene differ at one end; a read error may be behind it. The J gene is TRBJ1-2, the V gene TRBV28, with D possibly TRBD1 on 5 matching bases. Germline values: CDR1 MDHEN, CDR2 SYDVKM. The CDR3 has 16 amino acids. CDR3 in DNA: TGTGCCAGCAGTTTAAGAAGACAACAGGTGTGGGATGGCAACACCTTC. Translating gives CASSLRRQQVWDGNTF.

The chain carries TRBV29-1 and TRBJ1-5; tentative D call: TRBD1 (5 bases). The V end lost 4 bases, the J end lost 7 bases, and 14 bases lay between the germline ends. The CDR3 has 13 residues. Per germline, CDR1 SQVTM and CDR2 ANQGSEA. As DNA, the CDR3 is TGCAGCGTTGGAGGGAGCCGGGGGCAGCCCCAGCATTTT. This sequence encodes CSVGGSRGQPQHF.

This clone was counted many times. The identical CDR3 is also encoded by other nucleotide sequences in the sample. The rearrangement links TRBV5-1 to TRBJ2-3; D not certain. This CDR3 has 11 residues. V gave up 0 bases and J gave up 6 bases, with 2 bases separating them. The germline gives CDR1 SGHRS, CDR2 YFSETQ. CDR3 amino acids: CASSLGDTQYF. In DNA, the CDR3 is TGCGCCAGCAGCTTGGGGGATACGCAGTATTTT.

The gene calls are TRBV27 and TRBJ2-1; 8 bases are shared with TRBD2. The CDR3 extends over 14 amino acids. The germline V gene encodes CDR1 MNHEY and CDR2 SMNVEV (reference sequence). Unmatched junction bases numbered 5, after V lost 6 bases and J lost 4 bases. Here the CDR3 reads CASSPSGSYNEQFF. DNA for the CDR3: TGTGCCAGCAGCCCCAGCGGGAGTTACAATGAGCAGTTCTTC.

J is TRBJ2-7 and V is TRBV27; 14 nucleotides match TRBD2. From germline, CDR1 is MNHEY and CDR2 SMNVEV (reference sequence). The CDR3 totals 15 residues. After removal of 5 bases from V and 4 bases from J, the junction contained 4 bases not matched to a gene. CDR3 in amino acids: CASSLRTSGRYEQYF. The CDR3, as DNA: TGTGCCAGCAGTCTACGGACTAGCGGGAGGTACGAGCAGTACTTC.

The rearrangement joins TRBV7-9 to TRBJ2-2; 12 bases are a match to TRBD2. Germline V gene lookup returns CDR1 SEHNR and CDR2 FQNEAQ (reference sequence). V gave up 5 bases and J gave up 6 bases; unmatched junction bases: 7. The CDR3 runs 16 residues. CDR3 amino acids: CASSPSGRAVSGELFF. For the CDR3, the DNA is TGTGCCAGCAGCCCTAGCGGGAGGGCCGTTTCCGGGGAGCTGTTTTTT.

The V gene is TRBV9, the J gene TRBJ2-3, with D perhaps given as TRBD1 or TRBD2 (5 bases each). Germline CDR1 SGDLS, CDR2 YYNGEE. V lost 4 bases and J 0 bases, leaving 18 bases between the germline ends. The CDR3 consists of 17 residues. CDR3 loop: CASSKRGSASSTDTQYF. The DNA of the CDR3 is TGTGCCAGCAGCAAAAGGGGTAGCGCTTCTAGCACAGATACGCAGTATTTT.

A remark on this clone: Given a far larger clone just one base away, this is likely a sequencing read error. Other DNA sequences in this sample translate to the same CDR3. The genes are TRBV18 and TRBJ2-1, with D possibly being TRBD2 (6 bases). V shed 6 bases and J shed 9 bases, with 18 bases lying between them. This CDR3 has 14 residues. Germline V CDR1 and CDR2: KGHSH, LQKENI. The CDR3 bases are TGTGCCAGCTCGCCGGTGGGTCGGGGAGGTGAGCAGTTCTTC. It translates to CASSPVGRGGEQFF.

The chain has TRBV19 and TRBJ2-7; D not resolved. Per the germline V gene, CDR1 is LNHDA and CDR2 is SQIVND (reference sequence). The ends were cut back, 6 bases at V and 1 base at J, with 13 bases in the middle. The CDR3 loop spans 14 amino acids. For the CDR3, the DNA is TGTGCCAGTAGCGCCGTTCCTTATTCCTACGAGCAGTACTTC. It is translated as CASSAVPYSYEQYF.

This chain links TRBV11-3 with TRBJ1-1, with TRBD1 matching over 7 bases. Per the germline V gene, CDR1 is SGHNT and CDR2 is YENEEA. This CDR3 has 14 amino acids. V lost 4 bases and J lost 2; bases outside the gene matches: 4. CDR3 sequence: CASSSRTGNTEAFF. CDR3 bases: TGTGCCAGCAGCTCGAGGACAGGAAACACTGAAGCTTTCTTT.

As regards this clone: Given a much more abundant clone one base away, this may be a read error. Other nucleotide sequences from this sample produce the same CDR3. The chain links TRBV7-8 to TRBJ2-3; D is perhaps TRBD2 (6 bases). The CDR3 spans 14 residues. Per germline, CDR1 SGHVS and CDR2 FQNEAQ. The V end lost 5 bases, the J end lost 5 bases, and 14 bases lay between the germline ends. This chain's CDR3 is CASSLGGGVDTQYF. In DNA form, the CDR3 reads TGTGCCAGCAGCCTAGGAGGAGGGGTAGATACGCAGTATTTT.

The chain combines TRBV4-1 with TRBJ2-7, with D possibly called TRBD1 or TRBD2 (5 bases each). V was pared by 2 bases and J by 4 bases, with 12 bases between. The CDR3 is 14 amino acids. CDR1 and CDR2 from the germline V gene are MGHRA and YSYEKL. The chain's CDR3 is CASSQWGSSYEQYF. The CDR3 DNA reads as TGCGCCAGCAGCCAATGGGGGTCCTCTTACGAGCAGTACTTC.

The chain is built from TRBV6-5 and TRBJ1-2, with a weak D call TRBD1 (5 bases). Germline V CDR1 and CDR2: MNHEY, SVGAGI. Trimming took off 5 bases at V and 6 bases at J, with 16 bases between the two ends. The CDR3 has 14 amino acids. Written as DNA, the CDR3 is TGTGCCAGCAGTGACGGGACCGCGATGGATGGCTACACCTTC. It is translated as CASSDGTAMDGYTF.

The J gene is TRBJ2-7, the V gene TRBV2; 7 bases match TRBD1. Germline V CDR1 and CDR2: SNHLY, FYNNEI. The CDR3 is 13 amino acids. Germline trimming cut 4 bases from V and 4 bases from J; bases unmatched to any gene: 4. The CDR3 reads CASSVDREYEQYF. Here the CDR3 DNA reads TGTGCCAGCAGTGTTGACAGGGAGTACGAGCAGTACTTC.

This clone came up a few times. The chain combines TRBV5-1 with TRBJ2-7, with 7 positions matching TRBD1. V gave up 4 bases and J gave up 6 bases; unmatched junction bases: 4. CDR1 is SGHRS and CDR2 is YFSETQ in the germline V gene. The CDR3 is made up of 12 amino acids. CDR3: CASSTQGSEQYF. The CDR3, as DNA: TGCGCCAGCAGCACACAGGGGAGCGAGCAGTACTTC. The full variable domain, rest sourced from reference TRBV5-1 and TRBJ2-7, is KAGVTQTPRYLIKTRGQQVTLSCSPISGHRSVSWYQQTPGQGLQFLFEYFSETQRNKGNFPGRFSGRQFSNSRSEMNVSTLELGDSALYLCASSTQGSEQYFGPGTRLTVT.

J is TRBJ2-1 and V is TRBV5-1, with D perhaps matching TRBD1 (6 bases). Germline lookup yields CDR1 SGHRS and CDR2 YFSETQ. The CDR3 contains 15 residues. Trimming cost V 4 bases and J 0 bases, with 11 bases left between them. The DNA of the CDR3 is TGCGCCAGCAGCCGAGGACAGACCTCCTACAATGAGCAGTTCTTC. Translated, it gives CASSRGQTSYNEQFF.

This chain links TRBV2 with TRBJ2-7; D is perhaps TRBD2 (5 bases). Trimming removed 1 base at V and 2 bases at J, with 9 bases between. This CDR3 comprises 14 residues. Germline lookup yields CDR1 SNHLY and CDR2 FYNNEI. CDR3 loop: CASSEGAGAYEQYF. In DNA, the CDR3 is TGTGCCAGCAGTGAAGGGGCGGGTGCCTACGAGCAGTACTTC.

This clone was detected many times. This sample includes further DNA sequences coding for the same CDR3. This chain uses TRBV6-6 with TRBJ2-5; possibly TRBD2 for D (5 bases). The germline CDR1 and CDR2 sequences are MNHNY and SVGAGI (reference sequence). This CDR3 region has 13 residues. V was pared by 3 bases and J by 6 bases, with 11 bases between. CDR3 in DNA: TGTGCCAGCAGTTATGCCGGGGAGCAGACCCAGTACTTC. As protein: CASSYAGEQTQYF.

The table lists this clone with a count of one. CDR3 sequence (DNA): TGCGCCAGCAACCCTCAGGACACCTCTAACTATGGCTACACCTTC. Translated: CASNPQDTSNYGYTF. This sequence joins TRBV5-1 and TRBJ1-2; D possibly corresponds to TRBD1 (5 bases). The CDR3 loop spans 15 amino acids. Trimming stripped 6 bases from V and 0 bases from J, with 15 bases between. Germline V lookup: CDR1 SGHRS, CDR2 YFSETQ.